This T cell receptor beta chain was recorded in a study of blood T cell repertoires in COVID-19. The overall study: There were acute and convalescent COVID-19 samples, and they came from the United States, Italy and Spain.

Using immunoSEQ multiplex PCR, the repertoire was profiled, and TCRdb retains in-frame clones only, with some absent. The table records about 30,000 clones, about 90% of them present only once. This CDR3 comprises 16 residues. The V and J ends lost 3 bases and 5 bases respectively, with 14 bases between them. From germline, CDR1 is LGHNA and CDR2 YNFKEQ. The V call is TRBV4-2, the J call TRBJ1-6; tentative D call: TRBD1 (6 bases). The sequence derives from a man aged 50-59 years with active COVID-19. Material for sequencing was peripheral blood. The DNA of the CDR3 is TGTGCCAGCAGCCAGGTGGCGGGGGGCAATAATTCACCCCTCCACTTT. It codes for CASSQVAGGNNSPLHF.